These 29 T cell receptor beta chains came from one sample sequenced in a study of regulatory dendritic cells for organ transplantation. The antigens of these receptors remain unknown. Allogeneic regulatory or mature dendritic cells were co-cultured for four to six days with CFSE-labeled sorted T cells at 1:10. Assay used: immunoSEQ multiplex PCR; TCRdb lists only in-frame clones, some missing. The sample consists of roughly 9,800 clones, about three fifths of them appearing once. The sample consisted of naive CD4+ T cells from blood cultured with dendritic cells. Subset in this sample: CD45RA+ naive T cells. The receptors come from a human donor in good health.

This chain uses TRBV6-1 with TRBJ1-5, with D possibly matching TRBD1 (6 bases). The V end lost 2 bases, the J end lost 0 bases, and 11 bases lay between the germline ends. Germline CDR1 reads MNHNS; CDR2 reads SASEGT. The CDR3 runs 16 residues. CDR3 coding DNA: TGTGCCAGCAGTGAACCCGGACAGTCTAGCAATCAGCCCCAGCATTTT. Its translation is CASSEPGQSSNQPQHF.

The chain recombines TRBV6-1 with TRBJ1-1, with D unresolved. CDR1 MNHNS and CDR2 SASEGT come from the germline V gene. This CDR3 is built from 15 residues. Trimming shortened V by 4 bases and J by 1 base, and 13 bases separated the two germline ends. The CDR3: CASSVDGGRNTEAFF. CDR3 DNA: TGTGCCAGCAGTGTTGATGGAGGGAGGAACACTGAAGCTTTCTTT.

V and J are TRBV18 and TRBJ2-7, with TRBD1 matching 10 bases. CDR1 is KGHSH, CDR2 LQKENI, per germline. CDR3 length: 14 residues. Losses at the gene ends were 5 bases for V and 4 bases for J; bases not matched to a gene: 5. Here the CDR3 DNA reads TGTGCCAGCTCAAGACAGGGGGCAGGGTACGAGCAGTACTTC. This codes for CASSRQGAGYEQYF.

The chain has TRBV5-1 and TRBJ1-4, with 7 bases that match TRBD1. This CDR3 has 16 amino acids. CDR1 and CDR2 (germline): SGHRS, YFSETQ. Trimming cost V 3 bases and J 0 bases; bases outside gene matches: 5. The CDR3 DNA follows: TGCGCCAGCAGCTGGGGGACAGTTGCAACTAATGAAAAACTGTTTTTT. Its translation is CASSWGTVATNEKLFF.

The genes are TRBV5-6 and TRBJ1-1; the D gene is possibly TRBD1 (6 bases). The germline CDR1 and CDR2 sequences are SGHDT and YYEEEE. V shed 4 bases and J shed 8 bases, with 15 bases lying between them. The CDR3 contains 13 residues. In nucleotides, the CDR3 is TGTGCCAGCAGCCGACAGGTCTTAGGAGAAGCTTTCTTT. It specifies CASSRQVLGEAFF.

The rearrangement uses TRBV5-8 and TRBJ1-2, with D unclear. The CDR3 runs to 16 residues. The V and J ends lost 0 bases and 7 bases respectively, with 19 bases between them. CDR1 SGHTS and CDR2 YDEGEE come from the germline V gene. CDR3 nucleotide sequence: TGTGCCAGCAGCTTGGGGGCCAGTTTTAACGTGCCTGGCTACACCTTC. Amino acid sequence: CASSLGASFNVPGYTF.

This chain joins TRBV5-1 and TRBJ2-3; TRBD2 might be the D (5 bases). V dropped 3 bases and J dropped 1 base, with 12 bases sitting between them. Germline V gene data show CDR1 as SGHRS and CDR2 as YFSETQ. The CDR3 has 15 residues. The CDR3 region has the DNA TGCGCCAGCAGCTATAACGGACTCGGCACAGATACGCAGTATTTT. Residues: CASSYNGLGTDTQYF. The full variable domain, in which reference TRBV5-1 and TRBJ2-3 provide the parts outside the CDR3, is KAGVTQTPRYLIKTRGQQVTLSCSPISGHRSVSWYQQTPGQGLQFLFEYFSETQRNKGNFPGRFSGRQFSNSRSEMNVSTLELGDSALYLCASSYNGLGTDTQYFGPGTRLTVL.

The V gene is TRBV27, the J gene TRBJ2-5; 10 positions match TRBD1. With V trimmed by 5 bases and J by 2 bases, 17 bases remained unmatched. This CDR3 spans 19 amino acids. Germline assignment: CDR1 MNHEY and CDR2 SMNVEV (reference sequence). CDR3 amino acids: CASSLLPRDRGILQETQYF. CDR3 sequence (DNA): TGTGCCAGCAGTCTTTTACCCCGGGACAGGGGAATACTACAAGAGACCCAGTACTTC.

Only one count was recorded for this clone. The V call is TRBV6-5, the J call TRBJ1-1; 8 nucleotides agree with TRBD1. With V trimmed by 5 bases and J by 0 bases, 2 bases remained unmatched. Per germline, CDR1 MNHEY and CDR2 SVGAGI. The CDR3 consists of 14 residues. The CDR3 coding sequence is TGTGCCAGCAGTGCGGACAGGGTGAACACTGAAGCTTTCTTT. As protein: CASSADRVNTEAFF.

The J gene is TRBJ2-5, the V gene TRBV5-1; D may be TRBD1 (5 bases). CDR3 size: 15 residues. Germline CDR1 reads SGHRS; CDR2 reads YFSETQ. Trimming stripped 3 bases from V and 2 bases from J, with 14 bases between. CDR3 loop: CASSSTGQRQETQYF. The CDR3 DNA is TGCGCCAGCAGCTCTACAGGACAAAGGCAAGAGACCCAGTACTTC. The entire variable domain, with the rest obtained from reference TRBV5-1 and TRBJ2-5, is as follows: KAGVTQTPRYLIKTRGQQVTLSCSPISGHRSVSWYQQTPGQGLQFLFEYFSETQRNKGNFPGRFSGRQFSNSRSEMNVSTLELGDSALYLCASSSTGQRQETQYFGPGTRLLVL.

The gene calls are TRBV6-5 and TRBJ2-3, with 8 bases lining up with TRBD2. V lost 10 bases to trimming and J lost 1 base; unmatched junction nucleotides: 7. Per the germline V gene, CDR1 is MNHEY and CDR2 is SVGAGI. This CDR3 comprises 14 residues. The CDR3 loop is CAIKPGLGTDTQYF. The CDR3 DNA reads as TGTGCCATAAAACCGGGACTAGGCACAGATACGCAGTATTTT.

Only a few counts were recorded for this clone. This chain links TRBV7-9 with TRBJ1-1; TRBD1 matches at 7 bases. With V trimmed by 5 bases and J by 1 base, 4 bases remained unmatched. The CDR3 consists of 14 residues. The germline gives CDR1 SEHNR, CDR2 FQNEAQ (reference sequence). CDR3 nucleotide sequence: TGTGCCAGCAGCCGCGGGACAGAGAACACTGAAGCTTTCTTT. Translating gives CASSRGTENTEAFF.

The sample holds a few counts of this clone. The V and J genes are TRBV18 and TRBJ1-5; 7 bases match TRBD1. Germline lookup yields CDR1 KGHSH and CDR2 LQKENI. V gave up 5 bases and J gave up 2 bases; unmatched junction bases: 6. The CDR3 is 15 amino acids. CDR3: CASSSRDRGNQPQHF. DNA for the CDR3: TGTGCCAGCTCATCCCGGGACAGAGGCAATCAGCCCCAGCATTTT.

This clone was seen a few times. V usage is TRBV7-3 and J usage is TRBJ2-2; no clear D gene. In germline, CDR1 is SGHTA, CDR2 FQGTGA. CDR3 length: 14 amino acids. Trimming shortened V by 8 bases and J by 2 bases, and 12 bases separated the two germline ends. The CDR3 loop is CASGVSPNTGELFF. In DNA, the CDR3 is TGTGCCAGCGGAGTTAGCCCAAACACCGGGGAGCTGTTTTTT. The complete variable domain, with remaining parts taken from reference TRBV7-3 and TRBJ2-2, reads GAGVSQTPSNKVTEKGKYVELRCDPISGHTALYWYRQSLGQGPEFLIYFQGTGAADDSGLPNDRFFAVRPEGSVSTLKIQRTERGDSAVYLCASGVSPNTGELFFGEGSRLTVL.

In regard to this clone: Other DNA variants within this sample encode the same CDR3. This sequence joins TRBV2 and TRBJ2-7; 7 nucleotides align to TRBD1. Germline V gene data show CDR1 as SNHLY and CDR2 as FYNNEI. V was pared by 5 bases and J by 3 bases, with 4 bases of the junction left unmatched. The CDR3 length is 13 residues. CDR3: CASSRQGSYEQYF. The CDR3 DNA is TGTGCCAGCAGTCGACAGGGAAGCTACGAGCAGTACTTC.

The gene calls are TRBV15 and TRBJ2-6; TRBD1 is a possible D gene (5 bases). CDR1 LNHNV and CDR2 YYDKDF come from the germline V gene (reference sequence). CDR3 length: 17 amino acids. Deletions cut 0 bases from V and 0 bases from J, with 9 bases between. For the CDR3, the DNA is TGTGCCACCAGCAGAGATACAGGTATCTCTGGGGCCAACGTCCTGACTTTC. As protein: CATSRDTGISGANVLTF.

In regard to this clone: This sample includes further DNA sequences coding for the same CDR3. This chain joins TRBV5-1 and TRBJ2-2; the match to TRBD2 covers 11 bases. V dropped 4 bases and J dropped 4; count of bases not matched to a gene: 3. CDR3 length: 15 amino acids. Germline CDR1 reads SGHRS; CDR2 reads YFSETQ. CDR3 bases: TGCGCCAGCAGCCTGACTAGCGGGGTCACCGGGGAGCTGTTTTTT. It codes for CASSLTSGVTGELFF.

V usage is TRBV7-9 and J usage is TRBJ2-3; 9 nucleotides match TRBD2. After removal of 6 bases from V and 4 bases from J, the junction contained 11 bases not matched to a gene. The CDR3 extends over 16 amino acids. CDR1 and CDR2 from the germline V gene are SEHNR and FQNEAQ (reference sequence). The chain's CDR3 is CASRKSGGGAADTQYF. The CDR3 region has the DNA TGTGCCAGCAGAAAATCCGGCGGGGGGGCGGCAGATACGCAGTATTTT.

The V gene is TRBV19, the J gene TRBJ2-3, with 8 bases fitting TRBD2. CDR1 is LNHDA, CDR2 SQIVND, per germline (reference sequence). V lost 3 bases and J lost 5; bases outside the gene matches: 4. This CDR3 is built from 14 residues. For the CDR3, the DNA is TGTGCCAGTAGTATTGGCCTAGCGGGAGATACGCAGTATTTT. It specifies CASSIGLAGDTQYF. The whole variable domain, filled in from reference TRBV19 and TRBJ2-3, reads DGGITQSPKYLFRKEGQNVTLSCEQNLNHDAMYWYRQDPGQGLRLIYYSQIVNDFQKGDIAEGYSVSREKKESFPLTVTSAQKNPTAFYLCASSIGLAGDTQYFGPGTRLTVL.

CDR3 bases: TGTGCCATCAGTGAGTCGAAAGGGTCAGCGGCCGTGAATGAAAAACTGTTTTTT. This sequence encodes CAISESKGSAAVNEKLFF. The chain uses TRBV10-3 and TRBJ1-4; D is unresolved. The V gene lost 0 bases and the J gene lost 5 bases, with 19 bases spanning the gap. CDR1 ENHRY and CDR2 SYGVKD come from the germline V gene. The CDR3 spans 18 residues.

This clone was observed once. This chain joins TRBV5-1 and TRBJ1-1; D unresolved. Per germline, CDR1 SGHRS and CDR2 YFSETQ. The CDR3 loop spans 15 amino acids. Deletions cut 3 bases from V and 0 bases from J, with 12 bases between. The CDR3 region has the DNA TGCGCCAGCAGCTGGGAGGACGGGATGAACACTGAAGCTTTCTTT. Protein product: CASSWEDGMNTEAFF.

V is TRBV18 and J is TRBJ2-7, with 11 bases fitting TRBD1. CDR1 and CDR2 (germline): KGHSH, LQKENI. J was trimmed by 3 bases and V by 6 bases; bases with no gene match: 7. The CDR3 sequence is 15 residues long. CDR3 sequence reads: CASSEGQGEVYEQYF. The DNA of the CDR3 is TGTGCCAGCTCGGAGGGACAGGGGGAAGTCTACGAGCAGTACTTC.

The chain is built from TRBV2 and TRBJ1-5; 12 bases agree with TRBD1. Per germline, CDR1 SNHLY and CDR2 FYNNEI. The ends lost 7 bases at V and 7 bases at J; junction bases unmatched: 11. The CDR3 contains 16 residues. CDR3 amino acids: CASISGTGGAGQPQHF. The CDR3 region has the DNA TGTGCCAGCATTTCAGGGACAGGGGGCGCGGGGCAGCCCCAGCATTTT. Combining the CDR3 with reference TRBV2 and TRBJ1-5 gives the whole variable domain EPEVTQTPSHQVTQMGQEVILRCVPISNHLYFYWYRQILGQKVEFLVSFYNNEISEKSEIFDDQFSVERPDGSNFTLKIRSTKLEDSAMYFCASISGTGGAGQPQHFGDGTRLSIL.

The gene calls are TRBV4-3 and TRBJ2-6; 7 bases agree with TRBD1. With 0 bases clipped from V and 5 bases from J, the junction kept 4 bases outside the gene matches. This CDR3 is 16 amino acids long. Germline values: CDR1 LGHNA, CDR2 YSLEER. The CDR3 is CASSQEGTAWANVLTF. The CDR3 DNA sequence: TGCGCCAGCAGCCAAGAAGGGACAGCGTGGGCCAACGTCCTGACTTTC.

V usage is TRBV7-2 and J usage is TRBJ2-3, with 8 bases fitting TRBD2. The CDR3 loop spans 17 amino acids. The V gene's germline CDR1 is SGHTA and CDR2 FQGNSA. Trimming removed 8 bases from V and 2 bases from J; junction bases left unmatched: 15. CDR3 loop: CASEPGYGGADTDTQYF. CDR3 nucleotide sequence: TGTGCCAGCGAGCCCGGGTACGGGGGGGCCGACACAGATACGCAGTATTTT.

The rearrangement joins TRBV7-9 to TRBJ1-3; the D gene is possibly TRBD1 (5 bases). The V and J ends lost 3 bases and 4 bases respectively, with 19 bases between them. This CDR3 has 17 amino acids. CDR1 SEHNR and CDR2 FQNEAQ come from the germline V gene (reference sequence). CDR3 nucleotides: TGTGCCAGCAGCTTCCTTTACTCCACAGGAGGGGGAAACACCATATATTTT. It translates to CASSFLYSTGGGNTIYF.

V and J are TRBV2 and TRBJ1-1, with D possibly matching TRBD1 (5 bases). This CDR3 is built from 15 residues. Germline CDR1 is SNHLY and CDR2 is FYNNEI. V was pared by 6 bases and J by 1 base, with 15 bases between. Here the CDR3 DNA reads TGTGCCAGCAGGGTTCGCCAGGGCCCGAACACTGAAGCTTTCTTT. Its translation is CASRVRQGPNTEAFF.

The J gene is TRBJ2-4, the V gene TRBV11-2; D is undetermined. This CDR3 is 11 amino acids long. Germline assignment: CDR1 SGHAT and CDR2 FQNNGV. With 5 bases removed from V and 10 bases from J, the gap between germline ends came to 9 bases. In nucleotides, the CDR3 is TGTGCCAGCAGCCCAAATGTTATTCAGTACTTC. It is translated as CASSPNVIQYF.

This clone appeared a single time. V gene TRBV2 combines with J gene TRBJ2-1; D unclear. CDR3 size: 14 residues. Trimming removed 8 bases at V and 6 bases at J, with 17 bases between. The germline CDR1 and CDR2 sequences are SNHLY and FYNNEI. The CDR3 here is CASSPTLIGNEQFF. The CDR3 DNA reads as TGTGCCAGCTCACCGACTCTGATCGGCAATGAGCAGTTCTTC.